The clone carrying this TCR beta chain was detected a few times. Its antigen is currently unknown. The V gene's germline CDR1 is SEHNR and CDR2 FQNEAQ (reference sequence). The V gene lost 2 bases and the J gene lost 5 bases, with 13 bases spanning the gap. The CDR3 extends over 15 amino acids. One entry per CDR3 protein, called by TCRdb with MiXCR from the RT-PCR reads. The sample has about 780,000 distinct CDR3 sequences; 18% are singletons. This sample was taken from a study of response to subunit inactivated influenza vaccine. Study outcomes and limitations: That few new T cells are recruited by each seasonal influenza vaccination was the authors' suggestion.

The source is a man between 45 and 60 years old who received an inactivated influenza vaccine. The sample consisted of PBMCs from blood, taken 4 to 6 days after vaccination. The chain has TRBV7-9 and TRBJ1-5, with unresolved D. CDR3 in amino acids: CASSLSGRPDQPQHF. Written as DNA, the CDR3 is TGTGCCAGCAGCTTAAGTGGAAGACCTGATCAGCCCCAGCATTTT.